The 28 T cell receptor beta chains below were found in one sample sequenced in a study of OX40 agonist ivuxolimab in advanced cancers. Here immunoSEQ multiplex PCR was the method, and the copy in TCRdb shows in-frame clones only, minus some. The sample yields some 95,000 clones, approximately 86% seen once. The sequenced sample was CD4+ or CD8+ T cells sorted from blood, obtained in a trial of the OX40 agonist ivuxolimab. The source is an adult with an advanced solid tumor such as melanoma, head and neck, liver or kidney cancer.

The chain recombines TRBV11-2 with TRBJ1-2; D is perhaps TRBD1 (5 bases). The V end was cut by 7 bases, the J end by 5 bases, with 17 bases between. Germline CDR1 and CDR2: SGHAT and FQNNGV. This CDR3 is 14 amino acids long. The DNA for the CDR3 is TGTGCCAGCACCTCGACGAGGGAGGGGTATGGCTACACCTTC. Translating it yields CASTSTREGYGYTF.

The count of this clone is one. For the CDR3, the DNA is TGTGCCAGCTCACTCGACCTGTGGGATGGCTACACCTTC. This gives the protein CASSLDLWDGYTF. This sequence joins TRBV18 and TRBJ1-2; D is unresolved. Germline CDR1 KGHSH, CDR2 LQKENI. The CDR3 is 13 residues long. V lost 4 bases and J 6 bases, leaving 12 bases between the germline ends.

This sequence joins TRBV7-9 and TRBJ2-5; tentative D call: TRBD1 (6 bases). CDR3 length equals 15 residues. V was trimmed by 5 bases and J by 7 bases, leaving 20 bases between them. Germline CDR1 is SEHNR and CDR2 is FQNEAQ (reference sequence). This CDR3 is CASSPGQLPIGTQYF. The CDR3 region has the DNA TGTGCCAGCAGCCCCGGACAGCTCCCCATCGGGACCCAGTACTTC.

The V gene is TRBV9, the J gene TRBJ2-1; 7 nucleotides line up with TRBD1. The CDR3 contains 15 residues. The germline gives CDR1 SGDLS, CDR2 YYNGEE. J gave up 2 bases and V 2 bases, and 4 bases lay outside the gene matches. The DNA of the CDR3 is TGTGCCAGCAGCGTGGGCCAGGGGGCCTACAATGAGCAGTTCTTC. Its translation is CASSVGQGAYNEQFF.

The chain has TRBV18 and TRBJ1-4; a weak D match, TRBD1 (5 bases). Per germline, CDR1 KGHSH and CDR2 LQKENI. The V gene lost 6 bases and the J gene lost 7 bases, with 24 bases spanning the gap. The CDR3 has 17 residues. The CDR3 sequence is CASSQGGVGQGGEKLFF. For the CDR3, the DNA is TGTGCCAGCTCTCAAGGCGGGGTCGGACAAGGCGGTGAAAAACTGTTTTTT.

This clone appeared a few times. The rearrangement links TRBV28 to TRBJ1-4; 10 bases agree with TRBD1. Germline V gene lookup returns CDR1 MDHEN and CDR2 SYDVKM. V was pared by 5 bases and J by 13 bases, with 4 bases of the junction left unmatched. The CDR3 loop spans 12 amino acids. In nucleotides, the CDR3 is TGTGCCAGCAGTATCCGGGACAGGGGACTGTTTTTT. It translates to CASSIRDRGLFF.

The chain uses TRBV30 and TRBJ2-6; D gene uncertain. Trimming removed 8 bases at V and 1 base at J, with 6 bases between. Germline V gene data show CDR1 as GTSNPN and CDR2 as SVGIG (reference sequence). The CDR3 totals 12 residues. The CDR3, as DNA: TGTGCCAGCAATTCTGGGGCCAACGTCCTGACTTTC. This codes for CASNSGANVLTF.

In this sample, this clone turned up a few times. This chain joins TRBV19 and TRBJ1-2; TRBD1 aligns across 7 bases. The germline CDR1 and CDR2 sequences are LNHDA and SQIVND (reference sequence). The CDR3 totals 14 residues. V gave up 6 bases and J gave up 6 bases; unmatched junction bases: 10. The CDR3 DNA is TGTGCCAGTAGCCCGGGACGGGACAGTCATGGCTACACCTTC. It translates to CASSPGRDSHGYTF.

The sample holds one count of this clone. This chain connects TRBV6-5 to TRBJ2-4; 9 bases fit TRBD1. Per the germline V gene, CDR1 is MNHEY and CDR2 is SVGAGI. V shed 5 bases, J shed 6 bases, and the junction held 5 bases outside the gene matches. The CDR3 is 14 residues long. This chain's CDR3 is CASSAGTGRNIQYF. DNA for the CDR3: TGTGCCAGCAGTGCGGGGACAGGGCGAAACATTCAGTACTTC.

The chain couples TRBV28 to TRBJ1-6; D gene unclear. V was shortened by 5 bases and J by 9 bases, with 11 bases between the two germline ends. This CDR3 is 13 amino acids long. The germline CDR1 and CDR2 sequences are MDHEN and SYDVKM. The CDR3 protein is CASSRPDGSPLHF. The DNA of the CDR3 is TGTGCCAGCAGTAGGCCCGACGGTTCACCCCTCCACTTT.

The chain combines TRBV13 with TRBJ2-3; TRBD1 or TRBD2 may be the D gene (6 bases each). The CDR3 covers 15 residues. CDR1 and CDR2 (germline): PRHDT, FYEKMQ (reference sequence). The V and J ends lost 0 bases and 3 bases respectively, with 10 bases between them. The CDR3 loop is CASSLGRRGTDTQYF. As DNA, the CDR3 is TGTGCCAGCAGCTTAGGTAGGAGGGGGACAGATACGCAGTATTTT.

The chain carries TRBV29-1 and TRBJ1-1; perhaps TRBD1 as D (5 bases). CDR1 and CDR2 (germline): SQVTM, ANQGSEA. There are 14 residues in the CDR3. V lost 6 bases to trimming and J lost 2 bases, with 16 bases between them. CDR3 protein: CSVGPRGINTEAFF. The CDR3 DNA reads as TGCAGCGTCGGCCCCCGGGGGATAAACACTGAAGCTTTCTTT.

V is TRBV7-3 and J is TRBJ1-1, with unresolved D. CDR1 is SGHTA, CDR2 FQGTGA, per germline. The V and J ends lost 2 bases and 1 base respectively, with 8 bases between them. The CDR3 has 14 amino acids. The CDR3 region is CASSLAPPNTEAFF. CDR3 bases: TGTGCCAGCAGCTTAGCGCCGCCGAACACTGAAGCTTTCTTT.

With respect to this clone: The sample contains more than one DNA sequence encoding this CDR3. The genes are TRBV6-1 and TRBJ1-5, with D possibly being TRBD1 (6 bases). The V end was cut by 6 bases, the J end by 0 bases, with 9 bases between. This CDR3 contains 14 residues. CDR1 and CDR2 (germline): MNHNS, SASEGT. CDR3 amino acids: CASRTGGSNQPQHF. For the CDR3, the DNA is TGTGCCAGCAGGACAGGAGGTAGCAATCAGCCCCAGCATTTT.

This CDR3 is CASSPLISAASTDTQYF. CDR3 DNA: TGCGCCAGCAGCCCCTTGATAAGCGCGGCTAGCACAGATACGCAGTATTTT. This chain connects TRBV5-1 to TRBJ2-3; D is unclear. CDR1 is SGHRS and CDR2 is YFSETQ in the germline V gene. With 4 bases removed from V and 0 bases from J, the gap between germline ends came to 18 bases. The CDR3 extends over 17 amino acids.

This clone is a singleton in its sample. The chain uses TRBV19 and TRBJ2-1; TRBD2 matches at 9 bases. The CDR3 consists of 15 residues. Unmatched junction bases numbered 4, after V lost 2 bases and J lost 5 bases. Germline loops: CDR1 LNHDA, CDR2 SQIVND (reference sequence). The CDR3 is CASSIMLAGNNEQFF. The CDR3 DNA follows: TGTGCCAGTAGTATAATGCTAGCGGGAAACAATGAGCAGTTCTTC.

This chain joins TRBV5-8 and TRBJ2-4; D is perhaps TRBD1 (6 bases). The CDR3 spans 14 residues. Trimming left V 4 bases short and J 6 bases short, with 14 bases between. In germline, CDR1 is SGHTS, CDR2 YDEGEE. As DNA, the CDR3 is TGTGCCAGCAGCAGTTCCGGGACAAGAAACATTCAGTACTTC. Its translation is CASSSSGTRNIQYF.

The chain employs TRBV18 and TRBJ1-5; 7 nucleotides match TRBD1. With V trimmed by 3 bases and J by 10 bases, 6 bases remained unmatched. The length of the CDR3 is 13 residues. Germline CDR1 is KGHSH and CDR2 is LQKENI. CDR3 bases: TGTGCCAGCTCACCGACAGGGTTTGATCCCCAGCATTTT. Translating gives CASSPTGFDPQHF.

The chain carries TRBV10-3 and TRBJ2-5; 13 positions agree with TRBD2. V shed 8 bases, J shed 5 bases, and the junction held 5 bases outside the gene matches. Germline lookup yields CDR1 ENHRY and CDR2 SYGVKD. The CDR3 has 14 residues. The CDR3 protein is CAIGSTSGGETQYF. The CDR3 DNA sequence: TGTGCCATCGGATCGACTAGCGGGGGGGAGACCCAGTACTTC.

This CDR3 is CASSLAPGLAMGEQFF. In nucleotides, the CDR3 is TGCGCCAGCAGCCTAGCTCCGGGACTAGCGATGGGTGAGCAGTTCTTC. The V gene is TRBV5-1, the J gene TRBJ2-1, with 10 bases identical to TRBD2. CDR3 size: 16 residues. Germline V CDR1 and CDR2: SGHRS, YFSETQ. The trim removed 4 bases at V and 9 bases at J, leaving 13 bases unmatched.

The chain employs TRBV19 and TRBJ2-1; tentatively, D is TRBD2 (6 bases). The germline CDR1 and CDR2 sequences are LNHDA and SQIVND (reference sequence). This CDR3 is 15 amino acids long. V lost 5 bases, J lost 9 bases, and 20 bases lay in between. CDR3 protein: CASSSQAGLQGEQFF. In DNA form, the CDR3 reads TGTGCCAGTAGTTCACAGGCGGGACTGCAGGGTGAGCAGTTCTTC.

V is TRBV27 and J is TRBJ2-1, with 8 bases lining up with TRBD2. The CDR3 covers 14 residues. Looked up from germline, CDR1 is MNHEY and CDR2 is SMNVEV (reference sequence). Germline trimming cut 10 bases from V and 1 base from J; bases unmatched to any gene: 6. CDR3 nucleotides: TGTGCCACCGCGGGAGGTGGGTCCTACAATGAGCAGTTCTTC. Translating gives CATAGGGSYNEQFF.

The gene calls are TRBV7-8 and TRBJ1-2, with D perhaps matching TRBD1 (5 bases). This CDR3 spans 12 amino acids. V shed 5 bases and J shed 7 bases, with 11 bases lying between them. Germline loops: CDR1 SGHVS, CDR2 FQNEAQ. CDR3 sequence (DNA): TGTGCCAGCAGCCTTTTTGGGGGTGGCTACACCTTC. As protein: CASSLFGGGYTF.

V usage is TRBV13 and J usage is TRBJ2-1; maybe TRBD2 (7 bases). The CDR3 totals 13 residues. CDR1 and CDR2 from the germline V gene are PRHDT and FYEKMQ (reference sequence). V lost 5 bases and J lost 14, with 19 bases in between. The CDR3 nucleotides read TGTGCCAGCAGCCCAAGAAGCGGGACAAGAAAGTTCTTC. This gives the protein CASSPRSGTRKFF.

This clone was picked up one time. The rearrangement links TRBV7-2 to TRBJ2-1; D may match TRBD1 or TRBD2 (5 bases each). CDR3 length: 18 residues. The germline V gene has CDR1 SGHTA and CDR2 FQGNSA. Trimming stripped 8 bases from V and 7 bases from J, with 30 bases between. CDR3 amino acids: CASRGLGVGRTQTNEQFF. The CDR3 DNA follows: TGTGCCAGCCGTGGGTTGGGGGTGGGAAGAACCCAAACGAATGAGCAGTTCTTC.

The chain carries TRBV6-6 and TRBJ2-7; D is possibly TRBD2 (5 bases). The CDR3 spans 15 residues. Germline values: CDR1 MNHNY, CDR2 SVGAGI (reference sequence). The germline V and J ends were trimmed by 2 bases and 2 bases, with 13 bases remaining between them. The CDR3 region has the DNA TGTGCCAGCAGTTACGACCCCGGGATTACCTACGAGCAGTACTTC. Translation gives CASSYDPGITYEQYF.

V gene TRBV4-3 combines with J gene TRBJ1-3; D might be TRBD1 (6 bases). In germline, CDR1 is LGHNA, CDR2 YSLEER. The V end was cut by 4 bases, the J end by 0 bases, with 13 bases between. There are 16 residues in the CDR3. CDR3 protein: CASSPFSGASGNTIYF. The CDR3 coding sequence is TGCGCCAGCAGCCCCTTTTCAGGGGCCTCTGGAAACACCATATATTTT.

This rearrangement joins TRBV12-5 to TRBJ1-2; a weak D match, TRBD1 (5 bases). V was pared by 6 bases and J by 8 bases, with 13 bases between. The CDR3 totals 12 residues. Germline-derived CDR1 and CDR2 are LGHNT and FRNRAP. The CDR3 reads CASGHQGGGYTF. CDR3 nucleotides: TGTGCTAGTGGCCACCAGGGAGGAGGCTACACCTTC.